Below are 3 T cell receptor beta chains sequenced from a single sample in a study of blood T cell repertoires in COVID-19. The table came from immunoSEQ multiplex PCR; TCRdb's copy has only in-frame clones and leaves some out. Counted here are about 82,000 clones, roughly 80% occurring once; the ten biggest clones make up about 12%. The sample taken for sequencing was peripheral blood. The receptors stem from a woman aged 40-49 years with active or convalescent COVID-19.

The chain has TRBV5-1 and TRBJ2-1, with D possibly matching TRBD1 (5 bases). CDR3 size: 15 residues. V lost 0 bases, J lost 3 bases, and 10 bases lay in between. From germline, CDR1 is SGHRS and CDR2 YFSETQ. The CDR3 nucleotides are TGCGCCAGCAGCTTGGATCAGGGCCACTACAATGAGCAGTTCTTC. It codes for CASSLDQGHYNEQFF. The variable domain in full, completed from reference TRBV5-1 and TRBJ2-1, reads KAGVTQTPRYLIKTRGQQVTLSCSPISGHRSVSWYQQTPGQGLQFLFEYFSETQRNKGNFPGRFSGRQFSNSRSEMNVSTLELGDSALYLCASSLDQGHYNEQFFGPGTRLTVL.

In its sample, this clone was seen a few times. V is TRBV19 and J is TRBJ1-5; D uncertain. V was shortened by 2 bases and J by 6 bases, with 17 bases between the two germline ends. Germline-derived CDR1 and CDR2 are LNHDA and SQIVND (reference sequence). There are 16 residues in the CDR3. CDR3 in DNA: TGTGCCAGTAGTATAAATTACGAGATGAGGAGTCAGCCCCAGCATTTT. Translating it yields CASSINYEMRSQPQHF.

The chain is built from TRBV6-5 and TRBJ1-2; no clear D gene. Trimming removed 6 bases at V and 2 bases at J, with 7 bases between. The CDR3 is 12 residues long. The V gene's germline CDR1 is MNHEY and CDR2 SVGAGI. The CDR3 nucleotides are TGTGCCAGCAGCCCAGAAAACTATGGCTACACCTTC. Translated, it gives CASSPENYGYTF.